Below, one T cell receptor beta chain is given with its context. This sample was taken from a study of shared T cell receptors in the human thymus. The CDR3 contains 16 residues. Germline lookup yields CDR1 SEHNR and CDR2 FQNEAQ (reference sequence). V shed 0 bases and J 1 base; nucleotides not matched to a gene: 5. Clones were read by immunoSEQ multiplex PCR, and TCRdb kept only the in-frame ones, dropping some. The sample includes 700,000 or so clones, 70% to 90% seen only once; the top ten take roughly 0.01%. The data were also submitted as part of a second study, on human thymus T cells. That investigation notes: All donors were healthy Finnish infants who were undergoing corrective surgery to treat congenital heart defects. During corrective heart surgery, resections were taken, and the thymus tissue came from them. Gene usage (both V and J) appeared biased in thymic and blood repertoires. Related studies noted strongly shared thymic repertoires across unrelated people.

This chain links TRBV7-9 with TRBJ1-1, with 7 bases fitting TRBD1. The sample consisted of thymocytes. The clonotype comes from a girl less than two years old with a congenital heart defect. CDR3 nucleotides: TGTGCCAGCAGCTTAGCGGGGTCAGGGGGGAACACTGAAGCTTTCTTT. Translating gives CASSLAGSGGNTEAFF.